This T cell receptor beta chain was profiled in a study of PD-1 blockade in classical Hodgkin lymphoma. The repertoire was sequenced with immunoSEQ multiplex PCR; TCRdb's copy has only in-frame clones and lacks some. The sample yields tens of thousands of clones, over 75% seen once. The CDR3 length is 18 residues. Germline-derived CDR1 and CDR2 are SGHVS and FQNEAQ. With V trimmed by 1 base and J by 8 bases, 19 bases remained unmatched. Time point here: cycle 4 day 1 (C4D1), after 6 weeks of nivolumab. Each patient relapsed following autologous stem cell transplantation, and prior brentuximab vedotin exposure differed. The authors purified CD4+ T cells from thawed PBMCs by magnetic negative selection.

The sequence derives from a human donor with classical Hodgkin lymphoma. Sequences were derived from CD4+ T cells from blood, sampled before the fourth cycle of nivolumab. The rearrangement joins TRBV7-8 to TRBJ1-2, with 7 nucleotides matching TRBD1. CDR3 sequence reads: CASSLDRGRGGKSGGYTF. For the CDR3, the DNA is TGTGCCAGCAGCTTAGACAGGGGACGGGGGGGTAAGAGTGGAGGCTACACCTTC.